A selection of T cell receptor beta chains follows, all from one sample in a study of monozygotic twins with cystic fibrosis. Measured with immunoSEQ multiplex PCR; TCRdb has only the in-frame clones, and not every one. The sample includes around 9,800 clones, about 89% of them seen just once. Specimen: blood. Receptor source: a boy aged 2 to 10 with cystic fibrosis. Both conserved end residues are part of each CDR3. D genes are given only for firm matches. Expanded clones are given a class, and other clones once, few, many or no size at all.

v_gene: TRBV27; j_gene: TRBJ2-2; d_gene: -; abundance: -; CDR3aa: CATGGHANTGELFF; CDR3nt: TGTGCCACCGGAGGACATGCGAACACCGGGGAGCTGTTTTTT
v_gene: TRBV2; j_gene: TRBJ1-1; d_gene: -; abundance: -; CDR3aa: CASSDRGGLILNTEAFF; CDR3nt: TGTGCCAGCAGTGACAGGGGAGGACTTATTTTGAACACTGAAGCTTTCTTT
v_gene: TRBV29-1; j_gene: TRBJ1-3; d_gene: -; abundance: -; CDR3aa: CSSGDRSGNTIYF; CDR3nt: TGTTCGAGCGGGGACCGCTCTGGAAACACCATATATTTT
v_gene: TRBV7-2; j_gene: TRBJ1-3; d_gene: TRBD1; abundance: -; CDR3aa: CASSFTGTVGNTIYF; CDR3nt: TGTGCCAGCAGCTTTACCGGGACAGTAGGAAACACCATATATTTT
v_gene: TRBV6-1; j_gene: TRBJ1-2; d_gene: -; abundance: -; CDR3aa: CASSEPALYGYTF; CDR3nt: TGTGCCAGCAGTGAGCCAGCCCTCTATGGCTACACCTTC
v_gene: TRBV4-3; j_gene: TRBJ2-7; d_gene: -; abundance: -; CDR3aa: CASSQETGLHYEQYF; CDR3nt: TGCGCCAGCAGCCAAGAAACAGGGCTGCACTACGAGCAGTACTTC
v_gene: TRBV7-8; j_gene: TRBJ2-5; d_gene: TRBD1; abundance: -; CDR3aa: CASSPGTGDRETQYF; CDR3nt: TGTGCCAGCAGCCCAGGGACAGGGGATAGAGAGACCCAGTACTTC
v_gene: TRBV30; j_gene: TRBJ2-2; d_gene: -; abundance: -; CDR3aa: CAWSVLEVTGELFF; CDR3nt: TGTGCCTGGAGTGTACTGGAAGTCACCGGGGAGCTGTTTTTT
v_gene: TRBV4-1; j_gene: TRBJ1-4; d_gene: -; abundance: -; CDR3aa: CASSQDNEKLFF; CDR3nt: TGCGCCAGCAGCCAAGATAATGAAAAACTGTTTTTT
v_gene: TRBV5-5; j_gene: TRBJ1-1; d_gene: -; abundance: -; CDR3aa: CASSFSPDTEAFF; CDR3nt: TGTGCCAGCAGCTTCTCACCGGACACTGAAGCTTTCTTT
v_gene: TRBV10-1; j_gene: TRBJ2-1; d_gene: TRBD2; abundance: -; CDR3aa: CASTGSSGGANEQFF; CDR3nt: TGCGCCAGCACTGGTTCTAGCGGGGGGGCGAATGAGCAGTTCTTC
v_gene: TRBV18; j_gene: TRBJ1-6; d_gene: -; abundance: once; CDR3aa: CASSPGARGDSPLHF; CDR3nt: TGTGCCAGCTCACCAGGGGCGAGGGGGGATTCACCCCTCCACTTT
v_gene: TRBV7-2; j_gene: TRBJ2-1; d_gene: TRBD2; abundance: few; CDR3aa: CASSGLAGEQFF; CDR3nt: TGTGCCAGCAGCGGACTAGCGGGGGAGCAGTTCTTC
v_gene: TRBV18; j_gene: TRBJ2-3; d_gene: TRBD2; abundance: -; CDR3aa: CASSPTQRGGRTDTQYF; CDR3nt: TGTGCCAGCTCACCAACGCAGCGGGGGGGGCGCACAGATACGCAGTATTTT
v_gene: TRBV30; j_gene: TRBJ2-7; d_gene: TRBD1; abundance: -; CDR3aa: CAWSGRQGASYEQYF; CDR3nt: TGTGCCTGGAGTGGGAGACAGGGGGCATCCTACGAGCAGTACTTC
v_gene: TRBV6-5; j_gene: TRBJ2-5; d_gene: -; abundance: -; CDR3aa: CASSYAGQETQYF; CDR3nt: TGTGCCAGCAGTTACGCGGGGCAAGAGACCCAGTACTTC
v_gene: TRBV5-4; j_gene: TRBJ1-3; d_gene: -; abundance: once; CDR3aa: CASSLAAGDSGNTIYF; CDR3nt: TGTGCCAGCAGCTTGGCGGCGGGCGACTCTGGAAACACCATATATTTT
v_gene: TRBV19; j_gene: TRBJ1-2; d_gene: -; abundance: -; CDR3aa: CASRGEIYGYTF; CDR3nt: TGTGCCAGTAGAGGGGAAATCTATGGCTACACCTTC
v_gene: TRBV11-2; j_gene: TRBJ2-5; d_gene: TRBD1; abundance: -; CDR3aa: CASSRDRETQYF; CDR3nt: TGTGCCAGCAGCCGGGACAGGGAGACCCAGTACTTC
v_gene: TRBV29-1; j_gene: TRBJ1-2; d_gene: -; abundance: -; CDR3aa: CSVQAQGNYGYTF; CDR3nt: TGCAGCGTTCAGGCTCAGGGGAACTATGGCTACACCTTC
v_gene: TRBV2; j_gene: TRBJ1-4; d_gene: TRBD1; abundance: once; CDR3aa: CASSRTGIGEKLFF; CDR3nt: TGTGCCAGCTCGAGGACAGGGATCGGTGAAAAACTGTTTTTT
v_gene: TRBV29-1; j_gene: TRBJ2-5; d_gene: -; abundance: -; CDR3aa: CSVSQGGETQYF; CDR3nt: TGCAGCGTCAGTCAGGGAGGAGAGACCCAGTACTTC
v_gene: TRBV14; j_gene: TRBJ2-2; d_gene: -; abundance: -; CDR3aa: CASSPQWSAGELFF; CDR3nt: TGTGCCAGCAGCCCACAGTGGAGCGCGGGGGAGCTGTTTTTT
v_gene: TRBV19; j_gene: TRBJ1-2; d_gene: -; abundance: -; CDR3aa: CASSDSTVMALGGYTF; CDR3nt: TGTGCCAGTAGTGACTCGACCGTCATGGCACTTGGAGGCTACACCTTC
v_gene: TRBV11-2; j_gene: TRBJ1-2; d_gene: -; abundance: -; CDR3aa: CATRGNSNYGYTF; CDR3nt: TGTGCCACCCGGGGGAACAGCAACTATGGCTACACCTTC
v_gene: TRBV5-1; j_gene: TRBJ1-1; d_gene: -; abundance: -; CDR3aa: CASSPGTQNTEAFF; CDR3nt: TGCGCCAGCAGCCCCGGGACTCAGAACACTGAAGCTTTCTTT
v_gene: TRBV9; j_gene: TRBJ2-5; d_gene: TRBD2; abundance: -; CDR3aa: CASSSGTSGGGETQYF; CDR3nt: TGTGCCAGCAGCTCCGGGACTAGCGGGGGTGGGGAGACCCAGTACTTC
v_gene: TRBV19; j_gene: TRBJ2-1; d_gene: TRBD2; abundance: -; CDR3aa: CASFPRLAGINEQFF; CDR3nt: TGTGCCAGTTTCCCCCGACTAGCGGGGATCAATGAGCAGTTCTTC
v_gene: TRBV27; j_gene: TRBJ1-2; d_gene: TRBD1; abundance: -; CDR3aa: CASSLTPGTGGLYGYTF; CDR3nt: TGTGCCAGCAGTCTCACCCCCGGGACAGGGGGCCTCTATGGCTACACCTTC
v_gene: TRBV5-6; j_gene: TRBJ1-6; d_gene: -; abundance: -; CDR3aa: CASSLGGDIWNSPLHF; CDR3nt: TGTGCCAGCAGCTTGGGGGGGGACATTTGGAATTCACCCCTCCACTTT
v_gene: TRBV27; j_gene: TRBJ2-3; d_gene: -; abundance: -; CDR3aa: CASSMGRVNTNTQYF; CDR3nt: TGTGCCAGCAGCATGGGACGGGTGAACACCAATACGCAGTATTTT
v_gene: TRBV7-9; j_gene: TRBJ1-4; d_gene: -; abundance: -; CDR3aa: CASSPRWGVDEKLFF; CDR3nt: TGTGCCAGCAGCCCAAGATGGGGGGTGGATGAAAAACTGTTTTTT
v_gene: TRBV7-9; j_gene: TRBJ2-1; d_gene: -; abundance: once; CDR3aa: CASSLAGGQDEQFF; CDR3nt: TGTGCCAGCAGCTTAGCGGGGGGGCAGGATGAGCAGTTCTTC
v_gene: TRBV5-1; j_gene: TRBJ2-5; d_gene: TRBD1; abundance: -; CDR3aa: CASSPSGTGRQETQYF; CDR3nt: TGCGCCAGCAGCCCCTCCGGGACAGGGCGTCAAGAGACCCAGTACTTC
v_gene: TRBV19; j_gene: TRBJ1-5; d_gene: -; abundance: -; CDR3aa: CASASPDINQPQHF; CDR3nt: TGTGCCAGCGCCAGTCCAGACATTAATCAGCCCCAGCATTTT
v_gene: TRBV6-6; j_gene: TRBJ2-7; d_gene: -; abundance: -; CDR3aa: CASRGTTAPHPYEQYF; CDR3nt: TGTGCCAGCAGGGGGACGACAGCCCCCCATCCCTACGAGCAGTACTTC
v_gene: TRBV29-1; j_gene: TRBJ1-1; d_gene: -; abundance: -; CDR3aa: CSVEDPPPGGTEAFF; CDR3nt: TGCAGCGTTGAAGATCCTCCCCCCGGGGGGACTGAAGCTTTCTTT
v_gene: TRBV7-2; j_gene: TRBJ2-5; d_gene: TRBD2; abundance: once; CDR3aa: CASSLSLAVETQYF; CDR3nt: TGTGCCAGCAGCTTGTCACTAGCGGTAGAGACCCAGTACTTC
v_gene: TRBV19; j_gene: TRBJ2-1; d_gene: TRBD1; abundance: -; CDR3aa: CASSNPRDRGSNEQFF; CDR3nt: TGTGCCAGTAGCAACCCCCGGGACAGGGGGTCCAATGAGCAGTTCTTC
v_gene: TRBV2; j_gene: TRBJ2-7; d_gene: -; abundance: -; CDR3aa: CASSDGGPGVSEQYF; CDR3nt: TGTGCCAGCAGTGATGGGGGGCCGGGGGTTAGCGAGCAGTACTTC
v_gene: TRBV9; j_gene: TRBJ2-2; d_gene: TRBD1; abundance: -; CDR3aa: CASTELSGTGTGELFF; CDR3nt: TGTGCCAGCACCGAACTCTCCGGGACAGGGACCGGGGAGCTGTTTTTT
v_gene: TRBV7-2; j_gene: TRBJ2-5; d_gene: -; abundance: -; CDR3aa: CASSDPWVGAGETQYF; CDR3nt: TGTGCCAGCAGCGACCCTTGGGTGGGGGCTGGGGAGACCCAGTACTTC
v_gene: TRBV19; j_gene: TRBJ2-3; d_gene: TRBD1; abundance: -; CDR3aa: CASNNRGSITDTQYF; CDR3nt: TGTGCCAGTAACAACAGGGGCTCGATCACAGATACGCAGTATTTT
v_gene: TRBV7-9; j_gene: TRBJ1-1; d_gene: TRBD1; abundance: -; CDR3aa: CASSLDYGRGPEAFF; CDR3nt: TGTGCCAGCAGCTTAGATTACGGCAGGGGGCCCGAAGCTTTCTTT
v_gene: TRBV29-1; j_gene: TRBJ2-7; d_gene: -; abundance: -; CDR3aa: CSVEEGPYSYEQYF; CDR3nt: TGCAGCGTTGAAGAGGGCCCTTACTCCTACGAGCAGTACTTC
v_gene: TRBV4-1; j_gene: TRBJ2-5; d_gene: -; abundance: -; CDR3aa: CASSPSASHETQYF; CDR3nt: TGCGCCAGCAGCCCTTCTGCATCCCACGAGACCCAGTACTTC
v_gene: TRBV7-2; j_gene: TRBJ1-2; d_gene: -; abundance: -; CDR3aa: CASSLGYSYYGYTF; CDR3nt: TGTGCCAGCAGCTTGGGGTACAGCTACTATGGCTACACCTTC
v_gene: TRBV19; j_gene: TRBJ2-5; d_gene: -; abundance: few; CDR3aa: CATFGETQYF; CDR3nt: TGTGCCACTTTCGGAGAGACCCAGTACTTC